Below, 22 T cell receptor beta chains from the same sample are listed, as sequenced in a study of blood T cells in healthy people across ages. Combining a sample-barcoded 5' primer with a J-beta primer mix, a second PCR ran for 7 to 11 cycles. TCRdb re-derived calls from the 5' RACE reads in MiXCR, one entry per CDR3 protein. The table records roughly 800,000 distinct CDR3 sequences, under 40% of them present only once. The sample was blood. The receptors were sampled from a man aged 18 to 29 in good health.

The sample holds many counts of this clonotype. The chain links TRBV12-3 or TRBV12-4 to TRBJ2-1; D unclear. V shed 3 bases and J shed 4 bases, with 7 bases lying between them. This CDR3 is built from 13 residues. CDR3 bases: TGTGCCAGCAGTTTCAGGAGATACAATGAGCAGTTCTTC. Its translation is CASSFRRYNEQFF.

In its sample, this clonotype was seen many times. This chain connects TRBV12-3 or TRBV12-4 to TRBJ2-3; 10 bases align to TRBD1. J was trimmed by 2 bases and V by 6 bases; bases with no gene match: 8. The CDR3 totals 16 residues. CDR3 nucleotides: TGTGCCAGCAGGGAGGACAGGGGGAGACTCACAGATACGCAGTATTTT. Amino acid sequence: CASREDRGRLTDTQYF.

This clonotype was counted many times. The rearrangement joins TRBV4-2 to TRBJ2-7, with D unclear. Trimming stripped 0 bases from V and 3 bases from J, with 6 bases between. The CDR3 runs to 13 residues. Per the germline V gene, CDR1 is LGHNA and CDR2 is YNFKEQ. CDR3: CASSQDLNYEQYF. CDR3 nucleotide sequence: TGTGCCAGCAGCCAAGATCTGAACTACGAGCAGTACTTC.

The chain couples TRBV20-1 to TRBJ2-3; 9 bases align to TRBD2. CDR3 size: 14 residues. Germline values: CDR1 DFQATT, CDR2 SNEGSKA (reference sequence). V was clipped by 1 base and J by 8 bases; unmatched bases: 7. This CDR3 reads CSARVRTSEGTQYF. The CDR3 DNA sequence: TGCAGTGCTAGAGTCAGGACTAGCGAGGGTACGCAGTATTTT.

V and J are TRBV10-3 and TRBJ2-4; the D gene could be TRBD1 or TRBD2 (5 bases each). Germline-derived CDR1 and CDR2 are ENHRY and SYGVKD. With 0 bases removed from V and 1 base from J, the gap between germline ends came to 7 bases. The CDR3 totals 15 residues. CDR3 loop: CAISESGEAKNIQYF. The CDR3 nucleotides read TGTGCCATCAGTGAGTCGGGGGAGGCCAAAAACATTCAGTACTTC.

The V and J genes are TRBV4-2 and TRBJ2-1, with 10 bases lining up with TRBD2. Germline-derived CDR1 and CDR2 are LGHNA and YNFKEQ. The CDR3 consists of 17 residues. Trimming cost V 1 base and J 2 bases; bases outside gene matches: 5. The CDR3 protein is CASSQASGGATYNEQFF. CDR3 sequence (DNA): TGTGCCAGCAGCCAAGCTAGCGGGGGTGCTACCTACAATGAGCAGTTCTTC.

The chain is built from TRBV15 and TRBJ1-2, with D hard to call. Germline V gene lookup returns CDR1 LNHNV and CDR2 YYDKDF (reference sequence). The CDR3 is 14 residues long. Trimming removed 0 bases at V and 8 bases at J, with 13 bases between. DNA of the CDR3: TGTGCCACCAGCAGAGATCTGACGGATAAGGGCTACACCTTC. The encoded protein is CATSRDLTDKGYTF.

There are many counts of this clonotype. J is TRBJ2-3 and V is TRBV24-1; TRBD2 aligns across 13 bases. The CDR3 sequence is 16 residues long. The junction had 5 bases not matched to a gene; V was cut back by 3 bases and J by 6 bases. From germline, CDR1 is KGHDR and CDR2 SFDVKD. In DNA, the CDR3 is TGTGCCACCAGTGATCCGGGACTAGCGGGGCTCGATACGCAGTATTTT. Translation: CATSDPGLAGLDTQYF.

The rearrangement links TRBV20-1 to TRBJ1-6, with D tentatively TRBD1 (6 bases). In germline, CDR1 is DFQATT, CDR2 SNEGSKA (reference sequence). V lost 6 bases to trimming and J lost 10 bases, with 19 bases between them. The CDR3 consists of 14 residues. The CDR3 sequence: CSALPGQLRSPLHF. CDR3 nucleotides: TGCAGTGCCCTCCCCGGACAGCTTCGGTCACCCCTCCACTTT.

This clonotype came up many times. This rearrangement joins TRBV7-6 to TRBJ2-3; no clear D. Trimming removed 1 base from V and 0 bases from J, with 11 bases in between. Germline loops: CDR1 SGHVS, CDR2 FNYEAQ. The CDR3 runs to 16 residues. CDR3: CASSLVGGSSTDTQYF. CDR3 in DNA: TGTGCCAGCAGCTTAGTGGGTGGATCTAGCACAGATACGCAGTATTTT.

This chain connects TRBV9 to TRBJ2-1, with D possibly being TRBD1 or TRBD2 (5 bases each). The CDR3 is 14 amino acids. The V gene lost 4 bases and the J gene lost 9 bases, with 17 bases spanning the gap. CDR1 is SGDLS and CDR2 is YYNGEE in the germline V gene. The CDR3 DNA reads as TGTGCCAGCAGCCCGGGATCTGACAGCAGTGAGCAGTTCTTC. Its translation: CASSPGSDSSEQFF. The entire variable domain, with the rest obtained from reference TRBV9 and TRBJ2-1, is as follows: DSGVTQTPKHLITATGQRVTLRCSPRSGDLSVYWYQQSLDQGLQFLIQYYNGEERAKGNILERFSAQQFPDLHSELNLSSLELGDSALYFCASSPGSDSSEQFFGPGTRLTVL.

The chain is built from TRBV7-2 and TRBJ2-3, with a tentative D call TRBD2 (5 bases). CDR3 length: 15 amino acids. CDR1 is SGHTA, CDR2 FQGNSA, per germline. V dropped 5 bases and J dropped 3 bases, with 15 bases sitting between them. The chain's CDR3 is CASSPTGLVTDTQYF. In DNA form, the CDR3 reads TGTGCCAGCAGCCCAACGGGGTTGGTGACAGATACGCAGTATTTT.

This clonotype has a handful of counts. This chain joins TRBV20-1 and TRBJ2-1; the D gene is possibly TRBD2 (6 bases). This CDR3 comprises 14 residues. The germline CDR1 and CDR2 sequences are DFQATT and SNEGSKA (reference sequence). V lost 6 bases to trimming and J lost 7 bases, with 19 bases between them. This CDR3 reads CSAPGSPSGNEQFF. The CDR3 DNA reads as TGCAGTGCCCCCGGGAGCCCGTCGGGGAATGAGCAGTTCTTC.

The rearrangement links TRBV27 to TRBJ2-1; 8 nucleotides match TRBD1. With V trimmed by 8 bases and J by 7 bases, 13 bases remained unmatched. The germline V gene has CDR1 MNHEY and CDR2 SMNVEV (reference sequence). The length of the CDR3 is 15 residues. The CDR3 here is CASLPRQGAENEQFF. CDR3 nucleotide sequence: TGTGCCAGCCTCCCACGGCAGGGGGCGGAGAATGAGCAGTTCTTC.

The CDR3 reads CASSSMGGTEAFF. CDR3 nucleotides: TGTGCCAGCAGTTCGATGGGGGGCACTGAAGCTTTCTTT. The V and J genes are TRBV6-6 and TRBJ1-1; perhaps TRBD1 as D (5 bases). V lost 4 bases and J 4 bases, leaving 10 bases between the germline ends. Germline-derived CDR1 and CDR2 are MNHNY and SVGAGI (reference sequence). CDR3 size: 13 residues.

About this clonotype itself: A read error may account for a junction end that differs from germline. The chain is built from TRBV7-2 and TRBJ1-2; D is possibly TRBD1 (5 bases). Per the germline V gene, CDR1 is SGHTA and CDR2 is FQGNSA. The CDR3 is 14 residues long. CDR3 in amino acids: CASGLSGRDNGYTF. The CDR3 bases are TGTGCCAGCGGCTTAAGTGGCAGGGATAATGGCTACACCTTC.

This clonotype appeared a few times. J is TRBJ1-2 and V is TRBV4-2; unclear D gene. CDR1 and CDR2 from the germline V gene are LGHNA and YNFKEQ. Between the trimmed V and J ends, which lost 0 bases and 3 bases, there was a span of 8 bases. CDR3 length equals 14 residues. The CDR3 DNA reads TGTGCCAGCAGCCAAGAACGGAATGACTATGGCTACACCTTC. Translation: CASSQERNDYGYTF.

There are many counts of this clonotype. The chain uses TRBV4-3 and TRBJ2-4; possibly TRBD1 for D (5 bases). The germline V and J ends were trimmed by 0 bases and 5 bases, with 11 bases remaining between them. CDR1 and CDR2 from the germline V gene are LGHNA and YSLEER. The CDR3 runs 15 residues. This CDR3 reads CASSQDGARQNIQYF. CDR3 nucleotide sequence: TGCGCCAGCAGCCAAGATGGGGCCCGCCAAAACATTCAGTACTTC.

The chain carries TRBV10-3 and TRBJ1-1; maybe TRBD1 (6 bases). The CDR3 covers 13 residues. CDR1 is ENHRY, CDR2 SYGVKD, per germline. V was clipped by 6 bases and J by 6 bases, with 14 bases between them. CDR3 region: CAISQEQGSEAFF. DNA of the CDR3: TGTGCCATCAGCCAAGAACAGGGATCTGAAGCTTTCTTT.

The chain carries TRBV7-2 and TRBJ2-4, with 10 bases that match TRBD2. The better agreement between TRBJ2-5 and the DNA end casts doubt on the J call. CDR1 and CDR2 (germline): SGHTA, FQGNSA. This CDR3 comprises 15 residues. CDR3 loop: CASSYRAGGQETQYF. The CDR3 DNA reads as TGTGCCAGCAGCTACCGAGCGGGGGGGCAAGAGACCCAGTACTTC.

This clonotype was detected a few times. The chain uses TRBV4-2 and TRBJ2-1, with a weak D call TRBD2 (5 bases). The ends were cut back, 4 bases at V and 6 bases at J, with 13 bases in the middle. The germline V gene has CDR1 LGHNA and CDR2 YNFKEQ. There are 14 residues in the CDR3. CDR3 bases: TGTGCCAGCAGCCCTCGACTACCCCCCAATGAGCAGTTCTTC. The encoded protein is CASSPRLPPNEQFF.

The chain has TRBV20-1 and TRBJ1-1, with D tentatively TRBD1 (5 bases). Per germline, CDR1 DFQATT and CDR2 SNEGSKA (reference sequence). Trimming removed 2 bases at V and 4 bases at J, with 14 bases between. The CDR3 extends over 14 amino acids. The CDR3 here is CSARWEGLGTEAFF. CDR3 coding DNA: TGCAGTGCTAGATGGGAGGGGTTGGGCACTGAAGCTTTCTTT.